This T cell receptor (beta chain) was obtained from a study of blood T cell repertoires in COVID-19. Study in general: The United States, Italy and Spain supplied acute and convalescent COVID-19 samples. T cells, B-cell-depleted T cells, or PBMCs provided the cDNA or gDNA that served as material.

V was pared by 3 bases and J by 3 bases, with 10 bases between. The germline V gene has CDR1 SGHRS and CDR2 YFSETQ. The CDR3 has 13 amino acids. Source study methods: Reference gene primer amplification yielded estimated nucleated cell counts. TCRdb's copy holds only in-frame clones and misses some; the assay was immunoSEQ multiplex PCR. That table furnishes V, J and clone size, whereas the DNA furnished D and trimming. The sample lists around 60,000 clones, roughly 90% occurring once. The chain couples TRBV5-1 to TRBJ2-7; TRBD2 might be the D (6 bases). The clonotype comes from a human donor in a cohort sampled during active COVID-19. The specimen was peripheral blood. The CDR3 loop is CASSYGAGYEQYF. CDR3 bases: TGCGCCAGCAGCTATGGAGCGGGCTACGAGCAGTACTTC.